The clone carrying this T cell receptor beta chain came up a few times. As yet, its antigen is unknown. The CDR3 loop spans 16 amino acids. In germline, CDR1 is SEHNR, CDR2 FQNEAQ (reference sequence). After removal of 5 bases from V and 6 bases from J, the junction contained 9 bases not matched to a gene. These data are taken from a study of early T cells in non-severe SARS-CoV-2 infection. Study-wide points: There was a bias toward anti-spike CD8 responses in VDJdb matching, which missed private and CD4 specificities.

Each CDR3 protein is one row after TCRdb ran MiXCR on the 5' RACE reads. The sample holds around 82,000 distinct CDR3 sequences, under 15% seen once. The sequence was obtained from an adult who was a healthcare worker with PCR-confirmed SARS-CoV-2 infection or an uninfected control (not recorded which). J is TRBJ2-3 and V is TRBV7-9, with 12 nucleotides matching TRBD1. The sequenced sample consisted of whole blood. The CDR3: CASSPPGTGGMDTQYF. CDR3 in DNA: TGTGCCAGCAGCCCCCCCGGGACAGGGGGCATGGATACGCAGTATTTT.